Sequencing of this TCR beta chain was carried out in a study of cytomegalovirus exposure and HLA in healthy donors. The CDR3 is 16 residues long. CDR1 is MDHEN, CDR2 SYDVKM, per germline. V was shortened by 3 bases and J by 0 bases, with 11 bases between the two germline ends. Here immunoSEQ multiplex PCR was the method, and the copy in TCRdb shows in-frame clones only, minus some. This table has 250,000 or so clones, 90% appearing once. Sequencing was performed on PBMCs. The TCR was taken from a woman younger than 30 in good health and CMV-seronegative. This chain connects TRBV28 to TRBJ2-2; perhaps TRBD1 as D (6 bases). The CDR3 loop is CASSLGRGPNTGELFF. DNA of the CDR3: TGTGCCAGCAGTTTGGGCAGGGGTCCGAACACCGGGGAGCTGTTTTTT.